These 18 T cell receptor beta chains share one sample of origin, sequenced in a study of blood T cell repertoires in COVID-19. Here immunoSEQ multiplex PCR was the method, and the copy in TCRdb shows in-frame clones only, minus some. This table has roughly 250,000 clones, nearly 90% appearing once. Sequencing was done on a sample of peripheral blood. These TCRs come from a woman in her thirties with acute or convalescent COVID-19.

This chain uses TRBV28 with TRBJ2-5, with 7 bases lining up with TRBD2. Germline V gene sequence: CDR1 MDHEN, CDR2 SYDVKM. Losses at the gene ends were 3 bases for V and 7 bases for J; bases not matched to a gene: 5. The CDR3 length is 13 residues. CDR3 DNA sequence: TGTGCCAGCAGTTTGAAGGGGAGGGGGACCCAGTACTTC. This codes for CASSLKGRGTQYF.

Remarks on this clone: This CDR3 is also generated by other DNA sequences in the sample. The genes are TRBV11-2 and TRBJ2-2; no definite D call. Germline V gives CDR1 SGHAT, CDR2 FQNNGV. The CDR3 consists of 15 residues. Trimming took 1 base from V and 1 from J, leaving 7 bases between them. The CDR3 loop is CASSLVTQNTGELFF. The CDR3 DNA follows: TGTGCCAGCAGCTTAGTTACACAGAACACCGGGGAGCTGTTTTTT. Complete variable domain (other parts from reference TRBV11-2 and TRBJ2-2): EAGVAQSPRYKIIEKRQSVAFWCNPISGHATLYWYQQILGQGPKLLIQFQNNGVVDDSQLPKDRFSAERLKGVDSTLKIQPAKLEDSAVYLCASSLVTQNTGELFFGEGSRLTVL.

Here the CDR3 DNA reads TGTGCCTGGAGTGTAGGCAAGCCGGGGGGAAACACCATATATTTT. Amino acid sequence: CAWSVGKPGGNTIYF. This sequence joins TRBV30 and TRBJ1-3; no firm D call. The V end lost 0 bases, the J end lost 4 bases, and 13 bases lay between the germline ends. The CDR3 is made up of 15 amino acids. CDR1 and CDR2 (germline): GTSNPN, SVGIG (reference sequence).

The rearrangement uses TRBV6-4 and TRBJ2-5; 11 bases map to TRBD2. This CDR3 has 15 amino acids. Germline-derived CDR1 and CDR2 are MRHNA and SNTAGT. After removal of 5 bases from V and 2 bases from J, the junction contained 4 bases not matched to a gene. CDR3: CASSPTSGTQETQYF. CDR3 bases: TGTGCCAGCAGTCCGACTAGCGGGACTCAAGAGACCCAGTACTTC.

The chain combines TRBV4-1 with TRBJ2-4; TRBD1 matches at 9 bases. Germline V CDR1 and CDR2: MGHRA, YSYEKL. V shed 0 bases, J shed 9 bases, and the junction held 9 bases outside the gene matches. The CDR3 length is 16 residues. The DNA of the CDR3 is TGCGCCAGCAGCCAAGAATTTGGGACAGGGTTGTCCATTCAGTACTTC. Protein product: CASSQEFGTGLSIQYF.

The CDR3 spells CASSQTRSSYNEQFF. The CDR3 DNA reads as TGTGCCAGCAGCCAGACTAGAAGCTCCTACAATGAGCAGTTCTTC. The chain links TRBV4-2 to TRBJ2-1, with D tentatively TRBD2 (6 bases). Germline lookup yields CDR1 LGHNA and CDR2 YNFKEQ. The germline V and J ends were trimmed by 3 bases and 0 bases, with 9 bases remaining between them. CDR3 length: 15 residues.

The CDR3 DNA follows: TGTGCCAGCAGCCAAACAAAACAGGTCACCGGGGAGCTGTTTTTT. Amino acids: CASSQTKQVTGELFF. This chain links TRBV14 with TRBJ2-2; a possible D gene is TRBD1 (5 bases). V was clipped by 2 bases and J by 4 bases, with 11 bases between them. Germline V gene data show CDR1 as SGHDN and CDR2 as FVKESK. This CDR3 is built from 15 residues.

The V call is TRBV7-8, the J call TRBJ1-3; 8 bases line up with TRBD1. The CDR3 covers 15 residues. The germline gives CDR1 SGHVS, CDR2 FQNEAQ. The V and J ends lost 4 bases and 1 base, in that order; junction bases with no gene match: 3. CDR3 DNA: TGTGCCAGCAGCTCCCGACAGGGGTCTGGAAACACCATATATTTT. This codes for CASSSRQGSGNTIYF.

The V and J genes are TRBV9 and TRBJ2-3; D is possibly TRBD2 (5 bases). The CDR3 contains 14 residues. The V and J ends lost 0 bases and 2 bases respectively, with 7 bases between them. CDR1 is SGDLS and CDR2 is YYNGEE in the germline V gene. This CDR3 is CASSVVATTDTQYF. Here the CDR3 DNA reads TGTGCCAGCAGCGTAGTAGCGACCACAGATACGCAGTATTTT.

The rearrangement uses TRBV10-3 and TRBJ1-4; 9 bases fit TRBD1. Trimming removed 10 bases from V and 0 bases from J; junction bases left unmatched: 3. The CDR3 consists of 14 residues. CDR1 and CDR2 from the germline V gene are ENHRY and SYGVKD. The CDR3 here is CATRQGATNEKLFF. The CDR3 nucleotides read TGTGCCACCAGACAGGGGGCAACTAATGAAAAACTGTTTTTT.

Concerning this clone: The sample has other DNA sequences that encode this CDR3 too. The gene calls are TRBV18 and TRBJ2-1, with TRBD2 matching over 11 bases. Per germline, CDR1 KGHSH and CDR2 LQKENI. The CDR3 consists of 15 residues. The V and J ends lost 3 bases and 3 bases, in that order; junction bases with no gene match: 1. This chain's CDR3 is CASSPGLADYNEQFF. The CDR3 nucleotides read TGTGCCAGCTCACCGGGACTAGCGGACTACAATGAGCAGTTCTTC.

V gene TRBV7-8 combines with J gene TRBJ2-5; 7 nucleotides line up with TRBD2. The length of the CDR3 is 16 residues. V was pared by 4 bases and J by 4 bases, with 12 bases of the junction left unmatched. Germline CDR1 SGHVS, CDR2 FQNEAQ. The CDR3 protein is CASSSYGEGEGETQYF. The CDR3 nucleotides are TGTGCCAGCAGCTCATATGGGGAGGGAGAAGGAGAGACCCAGTACTTC.

This clone was detected a few times. V usage is TRBV4-3 and J usage is TRBJ2-7; D possibly corresponds to TRBD1 (6 bases). Trimming took 1 base from V and 2 from J, leaving 12 bases between them. The CDR3 extends over 15 amino acids. Per the germline V gene, CDR1 is LGHNA and CDR2 is YSLEER. The CDR3 DNA sequence: TGCGCCAGCAGCCAAGGGACAGATTTCCCCTACGAGCAGTACTTC. Translating it yields CASSQGTDFPYEQYF.

V usage is TRBV10-3 and J usage is TRBJ2-7; 8 bases align to TRBD2. Germline V lookup: CDR1 ENHRY, CDR2 SYGVKD. The length of the CDR3 is 16 residues. The V gene end was trimmed by 2 bases and the J gene end by 3 bases; junction bases not matched to a gene: 9. The CDR3 DNA reads TGTGCCATCAGTGAGACCTCGGGTAGCGGGAACTACGAGCAGTACTTC. Residues: CAISETSGSGNYEQYF.

The rearrangement uses TRBV10-1 and TRBJ1-3; D gene unclear. Between the trimmed V and J ends, which lost 1 base and 4 bases, there was a span of 11 bases. Germline V CDR1 and CDR2: WNHNN, SYGVQD (reference sequence). The CDR3 is 15 residues long. The CDR3 reads CASSEFSDVGNTIYF. The DNA of the CDR3 is TGCGCCAGCAGTGAGTTCAGCGACGTGGGAAACACCATATATTTT.

The chain uses TRBV30 and TRBJ2-1; weak D call: TRBD2 (6 bases). CDR1 is GTSNPN and CDR2 is SVGIG in the germline V gene (reference sequence). The CDR3 totals 13 residues. Trimming left V 0 bases short and J 9 bases short, with 12 bases between. The CDR3 nucleotides read TGTGCCTGGAGTGTTAGGGGAGGAGGTGAGCAGTTCTTC. Its translation is CAWSVRGGGEQFF.

J is TRBJ2-3 and V is TRBV3-1 (or the pseudogene TRBV3-2); 13 positions agree with TRBD2. The germline V gene encodes CDR1 LGHDT and CDR2 YNNKEL (reference sequence). The V and J ends lost 4 bases and 5 bases, in that order; junction bases with no gene match: 9. The CDR3 runs to 17 residues. CDR3 region: CASSRTRLAGGVDTQYF. CDR3 bases: TGTGCCAGCAGCCGAACCCGACTAGCGGGAGGAGTAGATACGCAGTATTTT.

The V call is TRBV5-1, the J call TRBJ1-5; 8 nucleotides line up with TRBD1. Trimming took 5 bases from V and 3 from J; bases not matched to a gene: 7. The CDR3 contains 15 residues. The germline V gene encodes CDR1 SGHRS and CDR2 YFSETQ. The CDR3: CASSYGTGTNQPQHF. DNA of the CDR3: TGCGCCAGCAGTTATGGGACAGGCACCAATCAGCCCCAGCATTTT.